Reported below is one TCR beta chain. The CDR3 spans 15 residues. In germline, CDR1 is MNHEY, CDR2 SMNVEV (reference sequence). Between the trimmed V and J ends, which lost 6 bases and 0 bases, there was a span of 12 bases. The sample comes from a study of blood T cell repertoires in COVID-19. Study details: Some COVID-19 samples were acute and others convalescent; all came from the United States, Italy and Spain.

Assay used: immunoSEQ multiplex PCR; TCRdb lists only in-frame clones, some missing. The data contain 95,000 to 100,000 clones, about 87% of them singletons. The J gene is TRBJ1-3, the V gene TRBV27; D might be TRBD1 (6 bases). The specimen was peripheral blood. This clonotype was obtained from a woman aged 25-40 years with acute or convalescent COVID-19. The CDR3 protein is CASSLTGYSGNTIYF. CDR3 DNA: TGTGCCAGCAGCTTGACAGGTTACTCTGGAAACACCATATATTTT.